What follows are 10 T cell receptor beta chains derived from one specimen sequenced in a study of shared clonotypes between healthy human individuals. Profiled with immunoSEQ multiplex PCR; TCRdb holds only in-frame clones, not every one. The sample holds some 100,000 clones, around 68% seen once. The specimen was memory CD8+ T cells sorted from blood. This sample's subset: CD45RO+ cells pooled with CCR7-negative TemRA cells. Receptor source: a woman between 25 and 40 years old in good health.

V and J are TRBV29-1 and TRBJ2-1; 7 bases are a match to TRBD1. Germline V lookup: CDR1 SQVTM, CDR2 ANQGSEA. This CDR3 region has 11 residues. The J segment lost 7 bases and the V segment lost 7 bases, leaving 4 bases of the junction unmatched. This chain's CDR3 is CSGRTGNEQFF. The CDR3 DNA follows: TGCAGCGGAAGGACAGGTAATGAGCAGTTCTTC.

The CDR3 protein is CASSPGLAGPYEQYF. The CDR3 DNA reads as TGTGCCAGCTCACCCGGGCTAGCGGGACCCTACGAGCAGTACTTC. The rearrangement links TRBV18 to TRBJ2-7, with TRBD2 matching over 9 bases. The V gene's germline CDR1 is KGHSH and CDR2 LQKENI. CDR3 length: 15 amino acids. The V gene end was trimmed by 3 bases and the J gene end by 2 bases; junction bases not matched to a gene: 5.

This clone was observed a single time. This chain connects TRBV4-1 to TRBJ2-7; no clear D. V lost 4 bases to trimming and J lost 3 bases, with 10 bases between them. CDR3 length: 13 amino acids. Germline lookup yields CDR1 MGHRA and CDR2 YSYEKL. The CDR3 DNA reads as TGCGCCAGCAGCCCAAAGATCCACTACGAGCAGTACTTC. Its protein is CASSPKIHYEQYF.

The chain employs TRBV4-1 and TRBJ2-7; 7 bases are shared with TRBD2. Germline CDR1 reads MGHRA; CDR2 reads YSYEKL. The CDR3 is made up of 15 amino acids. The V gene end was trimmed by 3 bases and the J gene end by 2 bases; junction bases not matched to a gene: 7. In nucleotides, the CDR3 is TGCGCCAGCAGCCAGGGTGCCGGGACTACCTACGAGCAGTACTTC. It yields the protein CASSQGAGTTYEQYF.

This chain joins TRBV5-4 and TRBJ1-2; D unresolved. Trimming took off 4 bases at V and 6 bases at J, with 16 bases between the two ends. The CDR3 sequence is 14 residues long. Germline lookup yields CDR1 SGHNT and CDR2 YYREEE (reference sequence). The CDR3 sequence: CASSPIDTEDGYTF. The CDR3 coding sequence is TGTGCCAGCAGCCCCATCGATACAGAAGATGGCTACACCTTC.

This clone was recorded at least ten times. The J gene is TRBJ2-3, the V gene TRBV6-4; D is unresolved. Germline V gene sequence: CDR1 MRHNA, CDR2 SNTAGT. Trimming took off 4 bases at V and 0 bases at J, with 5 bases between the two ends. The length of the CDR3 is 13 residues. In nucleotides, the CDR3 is TGTGCCAGCAGTGTTTCTAGCACAGATACGCAGTATTTT. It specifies CASSVSSTDTQYF.

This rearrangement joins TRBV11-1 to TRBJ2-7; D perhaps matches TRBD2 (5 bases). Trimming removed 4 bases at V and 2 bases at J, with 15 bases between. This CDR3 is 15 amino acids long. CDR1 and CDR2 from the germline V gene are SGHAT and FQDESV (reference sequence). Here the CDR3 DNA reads TGTGCCAGCAGCTCTCAGAGGGTTTTCGCCTACGAGCAGTACTTC. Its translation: CASSSQRVFAYEQYF.

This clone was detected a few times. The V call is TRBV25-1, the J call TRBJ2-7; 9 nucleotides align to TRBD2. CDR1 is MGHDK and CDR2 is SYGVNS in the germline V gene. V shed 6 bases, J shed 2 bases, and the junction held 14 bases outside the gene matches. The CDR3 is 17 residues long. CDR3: CASSGDSGSVRAYEQYF. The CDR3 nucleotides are TGTGCCAGCAGCGGGGATAGCGGGAGCGTAAGGGCCTACGAGCAGTACTTC.

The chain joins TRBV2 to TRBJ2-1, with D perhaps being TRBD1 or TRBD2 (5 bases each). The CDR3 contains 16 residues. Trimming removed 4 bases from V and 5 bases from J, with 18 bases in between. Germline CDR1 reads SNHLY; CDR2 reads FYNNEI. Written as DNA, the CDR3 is TGTGCCAGCAGTGTGGGACGATTAGGGCAGGACAATGAGCAGTTCTTC. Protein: CASSVGRLGQDNEQFF.

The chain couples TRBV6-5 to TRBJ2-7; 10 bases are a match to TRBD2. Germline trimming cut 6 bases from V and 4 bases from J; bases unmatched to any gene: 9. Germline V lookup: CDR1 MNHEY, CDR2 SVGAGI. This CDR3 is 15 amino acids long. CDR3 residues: CASSMGASGRYEQYF. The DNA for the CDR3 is TGTGCCAGCAGCATGGGGGCTAGCGGGAGATACGAGCAGTACTTC.